Below are 29 T cell receptor beta chains sequenced from a single sample in a study of OX40 agonist ivuxolimab in advanced cancers. Receptor libraries were prepared by the immunoSEQ multiplex PCR assay. TCRdb obtained this table from immuneACCESS and retained in-frame rearrangements with V and J assigned. These tables miss some clones; where compared with another copy, unresolved V genes account for less than half of the shortfall, and the remainder is unexplained. The sample profile shows 60,000 to 75,000 clones; about 89% of them were found once. The ten largest account for around 5.2% of the sample. Specimen: CD4+ or CD8+ T cells sorted from blood, collected in a trial of the OX40 agonist ivuxolimab. The origin of the receptors is an adult with an advanced solid tumor such as melanoma, head and neck, liver or kidney cancer.

The chain recombines TRBV5-1 with TRBJ2-2; 8 nucleotides match TRBD1. V lost 8 bases and J lost 2; bases outside the gene matches: 5. This CDR3 has 14 residues. Germline V gene data show CDR1 as SGHRS and CDR2 as YFSETQ. The DNA of the CDR3 is TGCGCCAGTGGGGACAGGTCAAACACCGGGGAGCTGTTTTTT. Its protein product is CASGDRSNTGELFF.

This clone is labeled medium-sized (0.01 to 0.1%). The V call is TRBV5-4, the J call TRBJ1-3; D remains unclear. This CDR3 is 12 amino acids long. Germline V lookup: CDR1 SGHNT, CDR2 YYREEE (reference sequence). V lost 4 bases, J lost 3 bases, and 5 bases lay in between. CDR3 in DNA: TGTGCCAGCAGCGGAGATGGAAACACCATATATTTT. It translates to CASSGDGNTIYF.

The chain combines TRBV5-1 with TRBJ2-3, with 7 bases fitting TRBD2. The V segment lost 2 bases and the J segment 4 bases; nucleotides outside the gene matches: 4. Germline lookup yields CDR1 SGHRS and CDR2 YFSETQ. The CDR3 has 14 residues. CDR3 sequence (DNA): TGCGCCAGCAGCTTCGTGGCGGGAGCAGATACGCAGTATTTT. As protein: CASSFVAGADTQYF.

The chain combines TRBV5-1 with TRBJ2-5, with 13 bases fitting TRBD2. Germline CDR1 reads SGHRS; CDR2 reads YFSETQ. After removal of 3 bases from V and 4 bases from J, the junction contained 6 bases not matched to a gene. This CDR3 region has 16 residues. The CDR3 bases are TGCGCCAGCAGCTCAACTAGCGGGAGGGCCGTAGAGACCCAGTACTTC. Translated: CASSSTSGRAVETQYF.

The chain employs TRBV5-1 and TRBJ2-3; D may be TRBD2 (7 bases). Germline CDR1 SGHRS, CDR2 YFSETQ. The CDR3 consists of 15 residues. Trimming removed 2 bases at V and 0 bases at J, with 10 bases between. CDR3 nucleotides: TGCGCCAGCAGCTTTACGGGGGGCAGCACAGATACGCAGTATTTT. Protein: CASSFTGGSTDTQYF.

This chain joins TRBV20-1 and TRBJ2-7; 7 nucleotides match TRBD1. The CDR3 covers 11 residues. Germline CDR1 DFQATT, CDR2 SNEGSKA (reference sequence). V trimming: 5 bases; J trimming: 6 bases; junction bases outside the gene matches: 4. Here the CDR3 reads CSARQGSEQYF. In DNA, the CDR3 is TGCAGTGCTCGACAGGGTTCCGAGCAGTACTTC.

The CDR3 coding sequence is TGTGCCACCAGCCCCGACAGGGTGCGCGAGCAGTACTTC. Protein: CATSPDRVREQYF. This chain connects TRBV15 to TRBJ2-7, with 7 bases fitting TRBD1. Looked up from germline, CDR1 is LNHNV and CDR2 is YYDKDF (reference sequence). V lost 5 bases to trimming and J lost 6 bases; unmatched junction nucleotides: 7. The CDR3 spans 13 residues.

The chain links TRBV7-2 to TRBJ1-2, with D tentatively TRBD1 (6 bases). The CDR3 is made up of 11 amino acids. The V and J ends lost 1 base and 14 bases respectively, with 11 bases between them. Germline assignment: CDR1 SGHTA and CDR2 FQGNSA. This CDR3 reads CASSLVGGHTF. CDR3 sequence (DNA): TGTGCCAGCAGCTTAGTGGGGGGACATACCTTC.

This chain links TRBV7-2 with TRBJ2-7; either TRBD1 or TRBD2 may fit D (5 bases each). The V gene lost 1 base and the J gene lost 2 bases, with 9 bases spanning the gap. In germline, CDR1 is SGHTA, CDR2 FQGNSA. The CDR3 contains 14 residues. This CDR3 is CASSLGDGPYEQYF. In DNA, the CDR3 is TGTGCCAGCAGCTTAGGGGACGGTCCCTACGAGCAGTACTTC.

The CDR3 protein is CASSVAQGGEQYF. In nucleotides, the CDR3 is TGTGCCAGCAGCGTAGCGCAGGGGGGAGAGCAGTACTTC. The chain uses TRBV9 and TRBJ2-7, with a possible D match to TRBD1 (7 bases). CDR1 is SGDLS and CDR2 is YYNGEE in the germline V gene. The CDR3 length is 13 residues. Trimming took off 0 bases at V and 7 bases at J, with 11 bases between the two ends.

The rearrangement links TRBV2 to TRBJ1-1, with a possible D match to TRBD1 (5 bases). Germline CDR1 SNHLY, CDR2 FYNNEI. V gave up 4 bases and J gave up 6 bases, with 15 bases separating them. There are 14 residues in the CDR3. CDR3 DNA: TGTGCCAGCAGTGGGGCAGGGAGAAATTCTGAAGCTTTCTTT. This encodes CASSGAGRNSEAFF.

CDR3 DNA: TGTGCCAGCAGGAGGGACTACGAGCAGTACTTC. It encodes CASRRDYEQYF. The chain joins TRBV6-1 to TRBJ2-7, with D maybe TRBD2 (5 bases). This CDR3 contains 11 residues. V lost 6 bases and J 3 bases, leaving 6 bases between the germline ends. The germline CDR1 and CDR2 sequences are MNHNS and SASEGT.

V gene TRBV2 combines with J gene TRBJ1-1; D is perhaps TRBD1 (6 bases). Germline values: CDR1 SNHLY, CDR2 FYNNEI. With 8 bases removed from V and 10 bases from J, the gap between germline ends came to 20 bases. The CDR3 loop spans 13 amino acids. CDR3 protein: CASEQGLRQGAFF. The CDR3 DNA follows: TGTGCCAGCGAGCAGGGGCTACGCCAGGGAGCTTTCTTT.

The chain recombines TRBV11-2 with TRBJ1-6; D remains unclear. Trimming left V 2 bases short and J 4 bases short, with 6 bases between. The CDR3 is 14 amino acids. Germline assignment: CDR1 SGHAT and CDR2 FQNNGV. The CDR3 DNA reads as TGTGCCAGCAGCTTAATAGATTATAATTCACCCCTCCACTTT. It is translated as CASSLIDYNSPLHF.

The chain carries TRBV7-2 and TRBJ2-7; 8 bases fit TRBD2. Germline CDR1 and CDR2: SGHTA and FQGNSA. The CDR3 has 15 residues. V dropped 6 bases and J dropped 3; count of bases not matched to a gene: 10. The CDR3 spells CASRDSGIGNYEQYF. DNA for the CDR3: TGTGCCAGCAGGGATAGCGGGATCGGGAACTACGAGCAGTACTTC.

This clone was detected only once. The genes are TRBV19 and TRBJ1-3, with 10 bases identical to TRBD1. The germline V gene encodes CDR1 LNHDA and CDR2 SQIVND (reference sequence). CDR3 length equals 14 residues. V was pared by 10 bases and J by 5 bases, with 8 bases of the junction left unmatched. CDR3 amino acids: CATRTDRGRNTIYF. The CDR3 nucleotides are TGTGCCACAAGGACGGACAGGGGGAGAAACACCATATATTTT.

Written as DNA, the CDR3 is TGTGCCATCAGCCCCGGACTAACCGGCTACAATGAGCAGTTCTTC. Encoded protein: CAISPGLTGYNEQFF. The J gene is TRBJ2-1, the V gene TRBV10-3; TRBD2 is a possible D gene (6 bases). Trimming took off 6 bases at V and 3 bases at J, with 15 bases between the two ends. This CDR3 has 15 residues. Germline V gene data show CDR1 as ENHRY and CDR2 as SYGVKD.

The V gene is TRBV5-6, the J gene TRBJ2-2; tentatively, D is TRBD2 (7 bases). V lost 6 bases and J lost 2, with 20 bases in between. The CDR3 runs 17 residues. Germline CDR1 reads SGHDT; CDR2 reads YYEEEE. CDR3 nucleotide sequence: TGTGCCAGCACGGAACAGGGAGGGCCTACTAACACCGGGGAGCTGTTTTTT. Its translation is CASTEQGGPTNTGELFF.

This clone was observed a single time. V is TRBV10-1 and J is TRBJ2-2; possibly TRBD1 for D (5 bases). V shed 0 bases and J shed 2 bases, with 7 bases lying between them. This CDR3 contains 15 residues. CDR1 and CDR2 from the germline V gene are WNHNN and SYGVQD (reference sequence). This chain's CDR3 is CASSESRGNTGELFF. CDR3 nucleotide sequence: TGCGCCAGCAGTGAGTCAAGGGGCAACACCGGGGAGCTGTTTTTT.

The chain joins TRBV7-2 to TRBJ1-2, with a tentative D call TRBD1 (6 bases). The CDR3 spans 19 residues. The V and J ends lost 1 base and 2 bases respectively, with 23 bases between them. The germline V gene encodes CDR1 SGHTA and CDR2 FQGNSA. As DNA, the CDR3 is TGTGCCAGCAGCTTAGGCCCTACAGGGTTTGGGATGATAAACTATGGCTACACCTTC. Translation: CASSLGPTGFGMINYGYTF.

A single count supports this clone. The chain joins TRBV9 to TRBJ2-3; the D gene is possibly TRBD1 (5 bases). This CDR3 has 16 residues. V was pared by 0 bases and J by 2 bases, with 13 bases between. Germline CDR1 reads SGDLS; CDR2 reads YYNGEE. The CDR3 spells CASSVEATVYTDTQYF. The DNA for the CDR3 is TGTGCCAGCAGCGTAGAGGCGACAGTTTACACAGATACGCAGTATTTT.

This chain uses TRBV10-3 with TRBJ1-6; D is unclear. The V gene's germline CDR1 is ENHRY and CDR2 SYGVKD. The CDR3 extends over 13 amino acids. V lost 5 bases and J lost 5, with 7 bases in between. CDR3 DNA: TGTGCCATCAGTTCGTCCGATAATTCACCCCTCCACTTT. It codes for CAISSSDNSPLHF.

V and J are TRBV21-1 and TRBJ1-1; TRBD1 is the table's D call, not checked against the DNA. TRBV21-1 is marked as a pseudogene. The CDR3 has 15 amino acids. The CDR3 DNA reads as TGTGCCAGTCCTCGGGACAGGGGTAGAAGAGCTGAAGCTTTCTTT. Translating it yields CASPRDRGRRAEAFF.

The chain couples TRBV7-3 to TRBJ2-7; 12 bases line up with TRBD2. Germline V gene lookup returns CDR1 SGHTA and CDR2 FQGTGA. The V gene end was trimmed by 3 bases and the J gene end by 3 bases; junction bases not matched to a gene: 6. The CDR3 has 16 amino acids. The DNA of the CDR3 is TGTGCCAGCAGCTTCCCGACTAGCGGGAGTGTCTACGAGCAGTACTTC. It codes for CASSFPTSGSVYEQYF.

The chain couples TRBV11-2 to TRBJ1-1; tentatively, D is TRBD1 (5 bases). Germline values: CDR1 SGHAT, CDR2 FQNNGV. The CDR3 is made up of 14 amino acids. The V gene lost 5 bases and the J gene lost 4 bases, with 14 bases spanning the gap. DNA of the CDR3: TGTGCCAGCAGCCAGGGTGGGCGGATCACTGAAGCTTTCTTT. Protein: CASSQGGRITEAFF.

The chain employs TRBV6-6 and TRBJ2-7; D unclear. The CDR3 extends over 12 amino acids. V lost 4 bases and J lost 13, with 17 bases in between. CDR1 is MNHNY, CDR2 SVGAGI, per germline (reference sequence). The CDR3 reads CASSSDPVSQYF. In DNA form, the CDR3 reads TGTGCCAGCAGTTCGGACCCCGTTAGCCAATACTTC.

The gene calls are TRBV5-5 and TRBJ1-2; 9 nucleotides match TRBD1. The junction had 10 bases not matched to a gene; V was cut back by 4 bases and J by 6 bases. This CDR3 spans 15 amino acids. Germline-derived CDR1 and CDR2 are SGHKS and YYEKEE (reference sequence). The CDR3 protein is CASSPLPGQGDGYTF. The CDR3 DNA sequence: TGTGCCAGCAGCCCACTTCCGGGACAGGGTGATGGCTACACCTTC.

In its sample, this clone was seen once. This chain joins TRBV28 and TRBJ2-1; a weak D match, TRBD2 (6 bases). Per germline, CDR1 MDHEN and CDR2 SYDVKM. Trimming took 10 bases from V and 7 from J, leaving 20 bases between them. This CDR3 spans 14 amino acids. The CDR3 DNA reads as TGTGCCACCATAACGGCCGGGAGCAAGAATGAGCAGTTCTTC. This translates into CATITAGSKNEQFF.

The chain carries TRBV29-1 and TRBJ2-3, with 7 bases aligning to TRBD2. The CDR3 loop spans 14 amino acids. The V gene end was trimmed by 4 bases and the J gene end by 2 bases; junction bases not matched to a gene: 6. Germline V gene lookup returns CDR1 SQVTM and CDR2 ANQGSEA. The CDR3 coding sequence is TGCAGCGTTGGTCTAGCGGAAGACACAGATACGCAGTATTTT. It specifies CSVGLAEDTDTQYF.